This is a list of T cell receptor beta chains from one sample in a study of graft-versus-host responses after intestinal transplantation. Profiling relied on immunoSEQ multiplex PCR, and the TCRdb table lists in-frame clones only, not all of them. Here the sample spans 20,000 to 25,000 clones, 94% being singletons. This specimen was PBMCs, taken 156 days after intestinal transplant. Every receptor here comes from a human patient who received an intestinal transplant, so some T cells may come from the graft donor. The CDR3 runs from the conserved cysteine through the conserved F or W. The order of the fields is J gene, D gene, V gene, clone size, CDR3 DNA, CDR3 protein. D genes are given only for firm matches. Where a row states a size, it is once, few, many or the class of an expanded clone; other rows omit it.

>TRBJ2-3|TRBD2|TRBV4-1|-
TGCGCCAGCAGCCAAGAATGTTCTAGCGGGAGGGTTGAAGATACGCAGTATTTT
CASSQECSSGRVEDTQYF
>TRBJ2-5|TRBD2|TRBV10-1|-
TGCGCCAGCAGTGAAGGGTCTAGCGGACAAGAGACCCAGTACTTC
CASSEGSSGQETQYF
>TRBJ2-7|-|TRBV29-1|-
TGCAGCGTTGTACAGGGCTCCTACGAGCAGTACTTC
CSVVQGSYEQYF
>TRBJ1-1|-|TRBV7-2|-
TGTGCCAGCAGCTCCGGCGATGGGTCGGACACTGAAGCTTTCTTT
CASSSGDGSDTEAFF
>TRBJ2-7|TRBD2|TRBV19|-
TGTGCCAGTCTGGAGACTAGCGGCTACGAGCAGTACTTC
CASLETSGYEQYF
>TRBJ1-5|-|TRBV30|-
TGTGCCTGGAGTGATACAGTTGGGGGCAATCAGCCCCAGCATTTT
CAWSDTVGGNQPQHF
>TRBJ2-6|-|TRBV7-7|-
TGTGCCAGCAGCGGTGGTAGAGTGCCACAAAGTCGGGCCAACGTCCTGACTTTC
CASSGGRVPQSRANVLTF
>TRBJ1-6|-|TRBV27|-
TGTGCCAGCAGCCTTTACCCCATGGCACAAGGAAGCTCCTATAATTCACCCCTCCACTTT
CASSLYPMAQGSSYNSPLHF
>TRBJ2-1|-|TRBV27|few
TGTGCCAGCAGCCCACCGGGGTTCACCTACAATGAGCAGTTCTTC
CASSPPGFTYNEQFF
>TRBJ2-1|TRBD2|TRBV5-1|-
TGCGCCAGCAGCTTGGCGAGACTAGCGCCTAGATTCTCCTACAATGAGCAGTTCTTC
CASSLARLAPRFSYNEQFF
>TRBJ1-2|-|TRBV19|-
TGTGCCAGTAGTATAGGTATCAACTATGGCTACACCTTC
CASSIGINYGYTF
>TRBJ2-7|-|TRBV28|-
TGTGCCAGCAGTTTACTATACGAGCAGTACTTC
CASSLLYEQYF
>TRBJ1-1|-|TRBV27|-
TGTGCCAGCAGTTTCGGGGCTGGCGGCACTGAAGCTTTCTTT
CASSFGAGGTEAFF
>TRBJ2-1|TRBD2|TRBV19|once
TGTGCCAGTAGTACCGGGGGGGGCCGCAATGAGCAGTTCTTC
CASSTGGGRNEQFF
>TRBJ1-2|-|TRBV13|-
TGTGCCAGCAGCTCCGGGGTAGGCGGCTACACCTTC
CASSSGVGGYTF
>TRBJ2-1|TRBD2|TRBV4-2|once
TGTGCCAGCAGCCAAGTTCAGCGGGAGGAATACAATGAGCAGTTCTTC
CASSQVQREEYNEQFF
>TRBJ1-2|-|TRBV6-5|-
TGTGCCAGCAGTTACTCGGAATCTGTCGGGCGAAGTGGCTACACCTTC
CASSYSESVGRSGYTF
>TRBJ2-3|-|TRBV15|once
TGTGCCACCAGCAGAGGGAACAGGGAACCCTTCACAGATACGCAGTATTTT
CATSRGNREPFTDTQYF
>TRBJ1-5|-|TRBV2|-
TGTGCCAGCAGTGATGGGTATAGCAATCAGCCCCAGCATTTT
CASSDGYSNQPQHF
>TRBJ1-3|-|TRBV30|few
TGTGCCTGGAGCCTAGACTCTGGAAACACCATATATTTT
CAWSLDSGNTIYF
>TRBJ1-2|-|TRBV2|once
TGTGCCAGCAGTGTTGGATGGGGGGGGAGTGGCTACACCTTC
CASSVGWGGSGYTF
>TRBJ1-2|-|TRBV9|-
TGTGCCAGCAGCTCGCAGGGCGGCGGCTACACCTTC
CASSSQGGGYTF
>TRBJ2-3|-|TRBV27|-
TGTGCCTGCAGGAAACCCCAGGGGGGGACAGATACGCAGTATTTT
CACRKPQGGTDTQYF
>TRBJ1-1|TRBD1|TRBV28|-
TGTGCCAGCAGTCGACAGGGGTACACTGAAGCTTTCTTT
CASSRQGYTEAFF
>TRBJ1-6|-|TRBV6-4|-
TGTGCCAGCAGCTTGAATTCACCCCTCCACTTT
CASSLNSPLHF
>TRBJ1-2|-|TRBV5-3|-
TGTGCCAGACGGGTGGTTGGCTACACCTTC
CARRVVGYTF
>TRBJ2-1|TRBD1|TRBV19|-
TGTGCCAGTGACCCGGGACAGCAGTACAATGAGCAGTTCTTC
CASDPGQQYNEQFF
>TRBJ2-3|TRBD1|TRBV30|-
TGTGCCTGGAGTGGGGGACAGGGGCCGGGGGATACGCAGTATTTT
CAWSGGQGPGDTQYF
>TRBJ2-1|-|TRBV18|-
TGTGCCAGCTCACCAGACAACATCGGGAATGAGCAGTTCTTC
CASSPDNIGNEQFF
>TRBJ1-2|TRBD1|TRBV28|-
TGTGCCAGCAGTTTAGCCGGGACAGGTATGAGCTACACCTTC
CASSLAGTGMSYTF
>TRBJ1-1|-|TRBV9|-
TGTGCCAGCACTCCCCCGGGGGACACTGAAGCTTTCTTT
CASTPPGDTEAFF
>TRBJ1-6|-|TRBV19|once
TGTGCCAGTAGTATCCCCAGGGCTCATTCACCCCTCCACTTT
CASSIPRAHSPLHF
>TRBJ1-2|-|TRBV4-3|-
TGCGCCAGCAGCCATAAGGCAGGGGTTCGCTATGGCTACACCTTC
CASSHKAGVRYGYTF
>TRBJ2-3|-|TRBV21-1|-
TGTGCCAGCAGCAAATTCGAGACGAGCACAGATACGCAGTATTTT
CASSKFETSTDTQYF
>TRBJ2-1|-|TRBV5-1|-
TGCGCCAGCAGCCCCCCGAGGTCTGGGGCCGCTCATGAGAATGAGCAGTTCTTC
CASSPPRSGAAHENEQFF
>TRBJ2-3|-|TRBV7-9|-
TGTGCCAGCAGCTTAAGGACTAGCACAGATACGCAGTATTTT
CASSLRTSTDTQYF
>TRBJ1-3|TRBD1|TRBV12-5|-
TGTGCTAGTGGACGACAGGGCGGCTCTGGAAACACCATATATTTT
CASGRQGGSGNTIYF
>TRBJ1-3|-|TRBV19|-
TGTGCCAGTAGCCCGTTTGGGATGAGCTCTGGAAACACCATATATTTT
CASSPFGMSSGNTIYF
>TRBJ2-1|-|TRBV4-3|-
TGCGCCAGCAGCCCTCGGATCACGGTCTACAATGAGCAGTTCTTC
CASSPRITVYNEQFF
>TRBJ2-3|-|TRBV6-5|-
TGTGCCAGCAGTTACTCGGCTAGCGGCACAGATACGCAGTATTTT
CASSYSASGTDTQYF
>TRBJ1-1|TRBD1|TRBV13|once
TGTGCCAGCAGCCCTAGCCCGACAGGGATCACTGAAGCTTTCTTT
CASSPSPTGITEAFF
>TRBJ2-7|-|TRBV6-5|-
TGTGCCAGCAGTTACTATAAAGCGGGACAGGAGCAGTACTTC
CASSYYKAGQEQYF
>TRBJ1-3|-|TRBV5-6|-
TGTGCCAGCAGCTTAACAGCTTACTCTGGAAACACCATATATTTT
CASSLTAYSGNTIYF
>TRBJ2-2|-|TRBV19|-
TGTGCCAGTAGTATGGGCGACACCGGGGAGCTGTTTTTT
CASSMGDTGELFF
>TRBJ2-5|-|TRBV30|-
TGTGCCTGGAGTCCCCTAGACGAGACCCAGTACTTC
CAWSPLDETQYF
>TRBJ2-7|-|TRBV4-1|-
TGCGCCAGCAGCCCATGGGTTAATGACGAGCAGTACTTC
CASSPWVNDEQYF
>TRBJ2-2|TRBD1|TRBV5-5|-
TGTGCCAGCAGCTTACCAGGGGGAGGGGAGCTGTTTTTT
CASSLPGGGELFF
>TRBJ2-1|TRBD1|TRBV27|-
TGTGCCAGCAGTTTCCAGGGGGCTGTCTACAATGAGCAGTTCTTC
CASSFQGAVYNEQFF
>TRBJ2-5|-|TRBV5-1|-
TGCGCCAGCAGCTACGGGGGAGAAGAGACCCAGTACTTC
CASSYGGEETQYF
>TRBJ2-1|TRBD1|TRBV9|-
TGTGCCAGCAGCGAGACAGGGGGCGCCTACAATGAGCAGTTCTTC
CASSETGGAYNEQFF
>TRBJ2-3|TRBD2|TRBV11-2|-
TGTGCCAGCAGTGGGAGGGACTACCTCACAGATACGCAGTATTTT
CASSGRDYLTDTQYF